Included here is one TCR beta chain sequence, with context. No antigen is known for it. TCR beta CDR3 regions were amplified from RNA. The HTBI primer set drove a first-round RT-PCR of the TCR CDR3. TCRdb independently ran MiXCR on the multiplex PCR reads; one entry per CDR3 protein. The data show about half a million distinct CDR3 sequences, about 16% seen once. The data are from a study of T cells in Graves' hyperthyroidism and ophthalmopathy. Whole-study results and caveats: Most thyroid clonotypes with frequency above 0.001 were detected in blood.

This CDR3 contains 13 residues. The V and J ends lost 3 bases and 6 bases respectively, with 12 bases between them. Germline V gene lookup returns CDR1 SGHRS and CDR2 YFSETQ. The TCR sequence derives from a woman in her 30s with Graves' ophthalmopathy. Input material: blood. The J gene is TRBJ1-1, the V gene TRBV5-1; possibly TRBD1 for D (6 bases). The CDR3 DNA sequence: TGCGCCAGCAGCTCACAGGGAAACGCTGAAGCTTTCTTT. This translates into CASSSQGNAEAFF. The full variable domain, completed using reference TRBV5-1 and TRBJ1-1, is KAGVTQTPRYLIKTRGQQVTLSCSPISGHRSVSWYQQTPGQGLQFLFEYFSETQRNKGNFPGRFSGRQFSNSRSEMNVSTLELGDSALYLCASSSQGNAEAFFGQGTRLTVV.